Listed here are 26 T cell receptor beta chains from one sample, sequenced in a study of radiation and T cells in renal cell carcinoma. Sequencing was performed with immunoSEQ multiplex PCR; in TCRdb, only in-frame clones are kept and a portion is missing. Of over 60,000 clones detected, around 85% appear once; the ten largest clones hold more than 20%. Indicated time point: blood 2 weeks post-SBRT. Treatment indicated: 15 Gy SBRT to primary tumor, nephrectomy 4 weeks later. Sequences were derived from blood, sampled from a patient whose treatment included radiotherapy and nephrectomy. These receptors were collected from a woman between 50 and 59 years old with renal cell carcinoma.

The genes are TRBV7-9 and TRBJ2-3; D remains unclear. CDR1 is SEHNR, CDR2 FQNEAQ, per germline (reference sequence). Trimming took 5 bases from V and 2 from J, leaving 5 bases between them. The CDR3 sequence is 12 residues long. The DNA of the CDR3 is TGTGCCAGCAGCCCCGCCACAGATACGCAGTATTTT. This encodes CASSPATDTQYF.

This clone was detected once. The chain is built from TRBV15 and TRBJ1-2; D not resolved. CDR3 size: 14 residues. The germline CDR1 and CDR2 sequences are LNHNV and YYDKDF (reference sequence). Trimming stripped 0 bases from V and 6 bases from J, with 11 bases between. CDR3 sequence: CATSRDRVSHGYTF. The CDR3 DNA reads TGTGCCACCAGCAGAGATCGGGTTAGTCATGGCTACACCTTC. The full variable domain, in which reference TRBV15 and TRBJ1-2 provide the parts outside the CDR3, is DAMVIQNPRYQVTQFGKPVTLSCSQTLNHNVMYWYQQKSSQAPKLLFHYYDKDFNNEADTPDNFQSRRPNTSFCFLDIRSPGLGDTAMYLCATSRDRVSHGYTFGSGTRLTVV.

This rearrangement joins TRBV7-7 to TRBJ2-2; D perhaps matches TRBD1 (6 bases). The V end was cut by 5 bases, the J end by 2 bases, with 15 bases between. This CDR3 comprises 16 residues. Germline CDR1 and CDR2: SSHAT and FNYEAQ (reference sequence). The CDR3 reads CASSLARGRNTGELFF. The CDR3 region has the DNA TGTGCCAGCAGCCTCGCCAGGGGTCGAAACACCGGGGAGCTGTTTTTT.

This clone was counted once. This chain's CDR3 is CASSLVGSLSNQPQHF. The CDR3, as DNA: TGTGCCAGCAGCTTGGTGGGCAGCCTTAGCAATCAGCCCCAGCATTTT. The V call is TRBV5-5, the J call TRBJ1-5; D unclear. V lost 0 bases, J lost 0 bases, and 10 bases lay in between. The CDR3 is made up of 16 amino acids. The V gene's germline CDR1 is SGHKS and CDR2 YYEKEE (reference sequence).

The J gene is TRBJ2-2, the V gene TRBV5-1; D is unclear. The J call is in doubt because the DNA end fits TRBJ1-1 better. CDR1 is SGHRS and CDR2 is YFSETQ in the germline V gene. The CDR3 consists of 15 residues. As DNA, the CDR3 is TGCGCCAGCAGCTTGAATTTCGGCAGCGGCACTGAAGCTTTCTTT. This gives the protein CASSLNFGSGTEAFF.

The chain carries TRBV6-6 and TRBJ2-7; D possibly corresponds to TRBD2 (6 bases). The V and J ends lost 5 bases and 3 bases respectively, with 11 bases between them. The CDR3 covers 13 residues. Germline values: CDR1 MNHNY, CDR2 SVGAGI (reference sequence). The CDR3, as DNA: TGTGCCAGCAGTAACGGGGGAGACTACGAGCAGTACTTC. Its protein product is CASSNGGDYEQYF.

The table lists this clone with a few counts. This chain connects TRBV28 to TRBJ1-1, with D maybe TRBD1 (6 bases). CDR1 and CDR2 (germline): MDHEN, SYDVKM. Trimming stripped 6 bases from V and 3 bases from J, with 8 bases between. CDR3 length: 12 residues. The CDR3 loop reads CASRQGYTEAFF. In nucleotides, the CDR3 is TGTGCCAGCAGACAGGGTTACACTGAAGCTTTCTTT. The complete variable domain, with remaining parts taken from reference TRBV28 and TRBJ1-1, reads DVKVTQSSRYLVKRTGEKVFLECVQDMDHENMFWYRQDPGLGLRLIYFSYDVKMKEKGDIPEGYSVSREKKERFSLILESASTNQTSMYLCASRQGYTEAFFGQGTRLTVV.

CDR3 coding DNA: TGTGCCAGCAGACTTCGGGGACGGGGGTTCTTC. Amino acids: CASRLRGRGFF. The gene calls are TRBV28 and TRBJ2-1; D assignment may be TRBD1 or TRBD2 (5 bases each). This CDR3 is built from 11 residues. The V end was cut by 6 bases, the J end by 15 bases, with 15 bases between. CDR1 and CDR2 from the germline V gene are MDHEN and SYDVKM. The full variable domain, rest sourced from reference TRBV28 and TRBJ2-1, is DVKVTQSSRYLVKRTGEKVFLECVQDMDHENMFWYRQDPGLGLRLIYFSYDVKMKEKGDIPEGYSVSREKKERFSLILESASTNQTSMYLCASRLRGRGFFGPGTRLTVL.

The V call is TRBV7-6, the J call TRBJ2-3, with D unresolved. From germline, CDR1 is SGHVS and CDR2 FNYEAQ. Trimming stripped 5 bases from V and 1 base from J, with 10 bases between. The CDR3 extends over 14 amino acids. This CDR3 is CASSQFGGTDTQYF. CDR3 DNA: TGTGCCAGCAGCCAATTTGGGGGCACAGATACGCAGTATTTT.

This clone has more than one count but fewer than ten. The J gene is TRBJ2-2, the V gene TRBV5-5, with 8 bases lining up with TRBD1. Per germline, CDR1 SGHKS and CDR2 YYEKEE (reference sequence). Trimming at V came to 2 bases and at J to 6 bases, leaving 6 bases not matched to a gene. This CDR3 contains 15 residues. The CDR3 DNA follows: TGTGCCAGCAGCTTTGCCAGGGGGCGCGCCGGGGAGCTGTTTTTT. Protein sequence: CASSFARGRAGELFF.

The V gene is TRBV7-9, the J gene TRBJ2-6; D might be TRBD1 (5 bases). Trimming shortened V by 5 bases and J by 1 base, and 9 bases separated the two germline ends. Germline assignment: CDR1 SEHNR and CDR2 FQNEAQ (reference sequence). This CDR3 spans 15 amino acids. The CDR3 protein is CASSRSGSGANVLTF. CDR3 nucleotide sequence: TGTGCCAGCAGCCGATCAGGGTCTGGGGCCAACGTCCTGACTTTC.

This chain links TRBV7-2 with TRBJ1-3; D unresolved. The CDR3 is 15 amino acids. V was pared by 2 bases and J by 1 base, with 9 bases between. Germline loops: CDR1 SGHTA, CDR2 FQGNSA. The CDR3 bases are TGTGCCAGCAGCTTAAGTGTGAGGTCTGGAAACACCATATATTTT. Protein product: CASSLSVRSGNTIYF.

This sequence joins TRBV6-9 and TRBJ1-4; the D gene is possibly TRBD1 (6 bases). V lost 2 bases and J lost 6, with 13 bases in between. CDR3 length: 15 amino acids. Germline V gene lookup returns CDR1 MNHGY and CDR2 SVAAGI. The CDR3 loop reads CASSYGGGGDEKLFF. CDR3 coding DNA: TGTGCCAGCAGTTATGGGGGGGGCGGGGATGAAAAACTGTTTTTT.

J is TRBJ1-2 and V is TRBV19; TRBD1 matches at 11 bases. After removal of 6 bases from V and 4 bases from J, the junction contained 1 base not matched to a gene. Germline CDR1 and CDR2: LNHDA and SQIVND (reference sequence). The CDR3 totals 13 residues. CDR3: CASRGTGGYGYTF. The CDR3 DNA reads as TGTGCCAGTAGAGGGACAGGGGGCTATGGCTACACCTTC.

This clone came up once. V is TRBV6-1 and J is TRBJ2-2; no firm D call. This CDR3 has 14 residues. The germline V and J ends were trimmed by 7 bases and 0 bases, with 9 bases remaining between them. In germline, CDR1 is MNHNS, CDR2 SASEGT. The CDR3 DNA is TGTGCCAGCACCGGTACCCCGAACACCGGGGAGCTGTTTTTT. This sequence encodes CASTGTPNTGELFF.

This clone was seen only once. The J gene is TRBJ2-7, the V gene TRBV28; unclear D gene. The CDR3 is made up of 11 amino acids. With 6 bases removed from V and 4 bases from J, the gap between germline ends came to 7 bases. Germline CDR1 reads MDHEN; CDR2 reads SYDVKM. The CDR3 nucleotides read TGTGCCAGCAGCATTAAATACGAGCAGTACTTC. This gives the protein CASSIKYEQYF.

This clone has more than one count but fewer than ten. Other DNA sequences in the same sample also yield this CDR3. The rearrangement uses TRBV7-2 and TRBJ1-1; unclear D gene. The CDR3 consists of 12 residues. The germline V gene has CDR1 SGHTA and CDR2 FQGNSA. V was pared by 1 base and J by 5 bases, with 5 bases between. This chain's CDR3 is CASSLDWTEAFF. The CDR3 coding sequence is TGTGCCAGCAGCTTAGATTGGACTGAAGCTTTCTTT.

Regarding this clone: At one boundary the junction diverges from the germline segment, which might be a read error. V gene TRBV6-6 combines with J gene TRBJ2-7, with D perhaps matching TRBD1 (6 bases). This CDR3 comprises 11 residues. Germline values: CDR1 MNHNY, CDR2 SVGAGI (reference sequence). The CDR3 spells CASSYSGDTLF. The CDR3 region has the DNA TGTGCCAGCAGTTACTCTGGGGACACCCTTTTC.

J is TRBJ1-2 and V is TRBV7-2; D is uncertain. The V gene's germline CDR1 is SGHTA and CDR2 FQGNSA. The CDR3 extends over 13 amino acids. Trimming stripped 3 bases from V and 3 bases from J, with 8 bases between. Here the CDR3 DNA reads TGTGCCAGCAGCTTTAACAATGACTATGGCTACACCTTC. It translates to CASSFNNDYGYTF.

The chain recombines TRBV5-1 with TRBJ1-1; D remains unclear. The germline CDR1 and CDR2 sequences are SGHRS and YFSETQ. The CDR3 extends over 13 amino acids. Deletions cut 5 bases from V and 1 base from J, with 9 bases between. The CDR3 bases are TGCGCCAGCAGTACCTCAGGGAACACTGAAGCTTTCTTT. This translates into CASSTSGNTEAFF.

This sequence joins TRBV7-2 and TRBJ1-5; D unresolved. The V end was cut by 3 bases, the J end by 5 bases, with 8 bases between. Looked up from germline, CDR1 is SGHTA and CDR2 is FQGNSA. The CDR3 length is 13 residues. Here the CDR3 DNA reads TGTGCCAGCAGCTTTATGCACGATCAGCCCCAGCATTTT. Protein sequence: CASSFMHDQPQHF.

V usage is TRBV30 and J usage is TRBJ1-5; D gene uncertain. Trimming cost V 3 bases and J 0 bases, with 12 bases left between them. The CDR3 spans 15 residues. Germline V CDR1 and CDR2: GTSNPN, SVGIG (reference sequence). The CDR3 loop is CAWSRPPYSNQPQHF. The CDR3 DNA reads TGTGCCTGGAGCCGGCCACCGTATAGCAATCAGCCCCAGCATTTT.

The chain combines TRBV6-4 with TRBJ2-2, with 9 positions matching TRBD2. After removal of 6 bases from V and 3 bases from J, the junction contained 2 bases not matched to a gene. The germline V gene has CDR1 MRHNA and CDR2 SNTAGT. The CDR3 covers 14 residues. The CDR3 sequence: CASRGLADTGELFF. CDR3 nucleotide sequence: TGTGCCAGCAGGGGACTAGCCGACACCGGGGAGCTGTTTTTT.

The V gene is TRBV7-9, the J gene TRBJ1-1; 9 bases align to TRBD1. In germline, CDR1 is SEHNR, CDR2 FQNEAQ (reference sequence). The CDR3 is 17 amino acids. Trimming cost V 6 bases and J 3 bases; bases outside gene matches: 14. CDR3 in amino acids: CASSPLDRGAGYTEAFF. As DNA, the CDR3 is TGTGCCAGCAGTCCCCTAGACAGGGGGGCTGGGTACACTGAAGCTTTCTTT.

The rearrangement uses TRBV28 and TRBJ1-5; D perhaps matches TRBD1 (6 bases). CDR1 and CDR2 from the germline V gene are MDHEN and SYDVKM. V was clipped by 2 bases and J by 0 bases, with 14 bases between them. The CDR3 has 17 amino acids. The CDR3 reads CASSLLRTENSNQPQHF. Here the CDR3 DNA reads TGTGCCAGCAGTTTACTCCGGACAGAGAATAGCAATCAGCCCCAGCATTTT.

The chain recombines TRBV30 with TRBJ1-2, with D possibly being TRBD1 (5 bases). Trimming took off 8 bases at V and 2 bases at J, with 9 bases between the two ends. The CDR3 is 11 amino acids. Per germline, CDR1 GTSNPN and CDR2 SVGIG (reference sequence). In DNA form, the CDR3 reads TGTGCCCAGGGAGGAAACTATGGCTACACCTTC. Translating gives CAQGGNYGYTF.